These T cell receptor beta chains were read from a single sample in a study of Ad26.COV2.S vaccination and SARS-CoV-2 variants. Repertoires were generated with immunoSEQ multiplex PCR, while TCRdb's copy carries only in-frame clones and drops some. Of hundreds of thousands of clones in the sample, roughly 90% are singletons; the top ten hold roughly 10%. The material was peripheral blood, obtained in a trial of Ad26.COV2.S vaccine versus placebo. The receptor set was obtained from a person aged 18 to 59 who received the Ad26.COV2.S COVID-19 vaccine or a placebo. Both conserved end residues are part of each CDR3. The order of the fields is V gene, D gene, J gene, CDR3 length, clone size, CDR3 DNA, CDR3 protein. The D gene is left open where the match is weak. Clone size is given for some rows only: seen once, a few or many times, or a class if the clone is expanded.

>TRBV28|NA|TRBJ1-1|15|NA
TGTGCCAGCAGTTTAAAAACGGCCTCGCGTACTGAAGCTTTCTTT
CASSLKTASRTEAFF
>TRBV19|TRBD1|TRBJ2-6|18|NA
TGTGCCAGTAGTATATCCGGGACAGGGATCTCTGGGGCCAACGTCCTGACTTTC
CASSISGTGISGANVLTF
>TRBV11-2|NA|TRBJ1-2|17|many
TGTGCCAGCAGCGGCCCCAGACAGTCCACTCGGTACTATGGCTACACCTTC
CASSGPRQSTRYYGYTF
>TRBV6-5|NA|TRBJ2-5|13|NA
TGTGCCAGCAGAAGGATAGTCCAAGAGACCCAGTACTTC
CASRRIVQETQYF
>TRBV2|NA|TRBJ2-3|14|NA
TGTGCCAGCAGTGTCGTGTCAACTTACGATACGCAGTATTTT
CASSVVSTYDTQYF
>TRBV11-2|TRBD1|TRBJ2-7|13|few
TGTGCCAGCAGCCCAGACAGGGGGTACGAGCAGTACTTC
CASSPDRGYEQYF
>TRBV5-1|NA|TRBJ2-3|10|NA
TGCGCCAGCAGCGCTTCGACGCAGTATTTT
CASSASTQYF
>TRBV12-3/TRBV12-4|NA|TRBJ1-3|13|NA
TGTGCCAGTCGAGGGCTCTCTGGAAACACCATATATTTT
CASRGLSGNTIYF
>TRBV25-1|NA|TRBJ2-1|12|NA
TGTGCCAGCAGTGACTCGGGGCTCGAGCAGTTCTTC
CASSDSGLEQFF
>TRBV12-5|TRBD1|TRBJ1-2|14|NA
TGTGCTAGTGGTTTGTCAGGACAGGGGGGTGGCTACACCTTC
CASGLSGQGGGYTF
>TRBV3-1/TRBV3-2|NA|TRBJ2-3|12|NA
TGTGCCAGCAGCCAAGTTGAAGATACGCAGTATTTT
CASSQVEDTQYF
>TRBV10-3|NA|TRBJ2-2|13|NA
TGTGCCTTCGCCCAGGGGAACACCGGGGAGCTGTTTTTT
CAFAQGNTGELFF
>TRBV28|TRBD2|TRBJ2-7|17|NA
TGTGCCAGCAGTTTAAATCTATTCGCGGGAGGATCCTACGAGCAGTACTTC
CASSLNLFAGGSYEQYF
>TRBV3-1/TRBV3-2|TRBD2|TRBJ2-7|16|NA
TGTGCCAGCAGCCACACCGGCGGGGGTAGCTCCTACGAGCAGTACTTC
CASSHTGGGSSYEQYF
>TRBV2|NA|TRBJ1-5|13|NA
TGTGCCTGTACCGGGTCCCTCCTGGGGCCCCAGCATTTT
CACTGSLLGPQHF
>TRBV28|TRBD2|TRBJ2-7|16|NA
TGTGCCAGCAGTTTAACCAGACTAGCGGGCGTCTACGAGCAGTACTTC
CASSLTRLAGVYEQYF
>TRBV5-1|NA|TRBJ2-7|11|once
TGCGCCAGCAGCTTGGGTGAAGACCAGTACTTC
CASSLGEDQYF
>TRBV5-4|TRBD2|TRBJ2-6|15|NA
TGTGCCAGCAGCCTCGGGAGGACTGGGGCCAACGTCCTGACTTTC
CASSLGRTGANVLTF
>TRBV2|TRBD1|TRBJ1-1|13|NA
TGTGCCAGCAGGGAAGACAGGGTCACTGAAGCTTTCTTT
CASREDRVTEAFF
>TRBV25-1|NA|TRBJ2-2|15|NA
TGTGCCAGCAGTGATGACCGGATGAACACCGGGGAGCTGTTTTTT
CASSDDRMNTGELFF
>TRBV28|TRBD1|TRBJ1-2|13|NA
TGTGCCAGCAGCCTCCAGGGGGTGGTAGGCTACACCTTC
CASSLQGVVGYTF
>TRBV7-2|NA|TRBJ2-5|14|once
TGTGCCAGCAGCTTAGCGCTAGGTCCAGAGACCCAGTACTTC
CASSLALGPETQYF
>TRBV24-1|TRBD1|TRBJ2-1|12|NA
TGTGCCACCGGCAGGGGGTCCAATGAGCAGTTCTTC
CATGRGSNEQFF
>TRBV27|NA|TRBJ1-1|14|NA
TGTGCCAGCAGTTTGGGCAGCATGAACACTGAAGCTTTCTTT
CASSLGSMNTEAFF
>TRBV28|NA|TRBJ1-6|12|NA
TGTGCCAGCAGTTTCCAGGGTTCACCCCTCCACTTT
CASSFQGSPLHF
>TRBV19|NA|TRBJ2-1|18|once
TGTGCCAGTAGTATAGATGGGGGGGCGCCGGGAGGTTACAATGAGCAGTTCTTC
CASSIDGGAPGGYNEQFF